Presented here are 27 T cell receptor beta chains from one specimen sequenced in a study of shared clonotypes between healthy human individuals. Generated by immunoSEQ multiplex PCR, the TCRdb table keeps only in-frame clones and is missing some. The data show over 2,000,000 clones, roughly 93% seen once. Terminally differentiated effector memory CD45RA+ cells were excluded from the naive CD8 cells, which were CD45RO-negative and positively selected for CCR7. The sequencing input was naive CD8+ T cells from PBMCs. Every receptor here comes from a man younger than 35 in good health. Some clones in this sample may be carry-over from other donors' samples.

The chain is built from TRBV5-8 and TRBJ2-3, with D possibly being TRBD2 (5 bases). This CDR3 contains 14 residues. Germline V gives CDR1 SGHTS, CDR2 YDEGEE. Deletions cut 4 bases from V and 2 bases from J, with 11 bases between. In nucleotides, the CDR3 is TGTGCCAGCAGCCTCGGACTGATCACAGATACGCAGTATTTT. Its protein is CASSLGLITDTQYF.

This chain connects TRBV28 to TRBJ2-7; D is possibly TRBD2 (6 bases). The CDR3 sequence is 18 residues long. V lost 5 bases to trimming and J lost 1 base, with 24 bases between them. From germline, CDR1 is MDHEN and CDR2 SYDVKM. The CDR3 DNA reads TGTGCCAGCAGTCCGGCCCCCCTGACTAGGCCTTGGTCCTACGAGCAGTACTTC. It specifies CASSPAPLTRPWSYEQYF.

This rearrangement joins TRBV5-1 to TRBJ2-5, with 10 nucleotides matching TRBD1. Germline V gives CDR1 SGHRS, CDR2 YFSETQ. The trim removed 1 base at V and 4 bases at J, leaving 13 bases unmatched. The CDR3 covers 18 residues. CDR3: CASSLSPELRDRGETQYF. In nucleotides, the CDR3 is TGCGCCAGCAGCTTGTCCCCCGAGCTCCGGGACAGGGGAGAGACCCAGTACTTC.

The chain recombines TRBV4-3 with TRBJ1-3, with D maybe TRBD1 (6 bases). This CDR3 spans 18 amino acids. The germline V gene encodes CDR1 LGHNA and CDR2 YSLEER. Trimming pared 1 base from V and 0 bases from J, leaving 16 bases between. In DNA, the CDR3 is TGCGCCAGCAGCCAAGTAACCGGGGGGCTCGGCTCTGGAAACACCATATATTTT. It encodes CASSQVTGGLGSGNTIYF.

This chain uses TRBV13 with TRBJ1-4; D not resolved. This CDR3 has 13 amino acids. Germline CDR1 reads PRHDT; CDR2 reads FYEKMQ (reference sequence). V shed 6 bases and J shed 7 bases, with 12 bases lying between them. The chain's CDR3 is CASSKKAGEKLFF. The CDR3 DNA follows: TGTGCCAGCAGTAAGAAGGCGGGTGAAAAACTGTTTTTT.

The chain has TRBV11-2 and TRBJ1-2; 7 nucleotides line up with TRBD1. Germline CDR1 SGHAT, CDR2 FQNNGV. There are 15 residues in the CDR3. Trimming cost V 1 base and J 4 bases; bases outside gene matches: 6. As DNA, the CDR3 is TGTGCCAGCAGCTTAGGCTCCGGGACAGCCTATGGCTACACCTTC. This sequence encodes CASSLGSGTAYGYTF.

The J gene is TRBJ2-2, the V gene TRBV19; no definite D call. The V and J ends lost 1 base and 3 bases respectively, with 6 bases between them. This CDR3 is built from 14 residues. The germline V gene encodes CDR1 LNHDA and CDR2 SQIVND (reference sequence). In nucleotides, the CDR3 is TGTGCCAGTAGTATAGTTCCGGACACCGGGGAGCTGTTTTTT. Translating it yields CASSIVPDTGELFF. Drawing the rest from reference TRBV19 and TRBJ2-2, the complete variable domain is DGGITQSPKYLFRKEGQNVTLSCEQNLNHDAMYWYRQDPGQGLRLIYYSQIVNDFQKGDIAEGYSVSREKKESFPLTVTSAQKNPTAFYLCASSIVPDTGELFFGEGSRLTVL.

J is TRBJ1-2 and V is TRBV10-3; D is undetermined. This CDR3 has 15 residues. V lost 0 bases to trimming and J lost 0 bases, with 8 bases between them. Germline CDR1 ENHRY, CDR2 SYGVKD. CDR3 sequence (DNA): TGTGCCATCAGTGAGTCCCCGCTGACTAACTATGGCTACACCTTC. Translated: CAISESPLTNYGYTF.

Concerning this clone: Additional DNA sequences in this sample encode the identical CDR3. CDR3 sequence: CASSVGLAGTDTQYF. The CDR3 nucleotides read TGTGCCAGCAGCGTAGGACTAGCGGGCACAGATACGCAGTATTTT. The J gene is TRBJ2-3, the V gene TRBV9, with 9 bases fitting TRBD2. The CDR3 loop spans 15 amino acids. Germline CDR1 SGDLS, CDR2 YYNGEE. V dropped 0 bases and J dropped 1; count of bases not matched to a gene: 0.

Concerning this clone itself: Other DNA variants within this sample encode the same CDR3. The chain couples TRBV27 to TRBJ2-5; possibly TRBD2 for D (5 bases). The germline V gene encodes CDR1 MNHEY and CDR2 SMNVEV (reference sequence). The CDR3 has 13 amino acids. V was cut by 2 bases and J by 5 bases, with 9 bases left in between. The CDR3 DNA reads TGTGCCAGCAGTTTACTAGCCCGCGAGACCCAGTACTTC. Its protein is CASSLLARETQYF.

CDR3 nucleotide sequence: TGTGCCTCTCGGGGGAGGACAGGGAACGACGAGCAGTACTTC. This codes for CASRGRTGNDEQYF. V and J are TRBV21-1 and TRBJ2-7; TRBD1 is the table's D call, not checked against the DNA. TRBV21-1 is a recognized pseudogene. The CDR3 runs to 14 residues.

The V gene is TRBV28, the J gene TRBJ1-4; 8 nucleotides match TRBD1. Per the germline V gene, CDR1 is MDHEN and CDR2 is SYDVKM. Trimming at V came to 6 bases and at J to 8 bases, leaving 11 bases not matched to a gene. The CDR3 covers 15 residues. CDR3 amino acids: CASRGDRGEVEKLFF. The CDR3, as DNA: TGTGCCAGCAGGGGAGACAGGGGTGAGGTGGAAAAACTGTTTTTT.

V usage is TRBV28 and J usage is TRBJ2-1; 13 bases agree with TRBD2. This CDR3 has 15 residues. Germline CDR1 is MDHEN and CDR2 is SYDVKM. The V and J ends lost 8 bases and 4 bases, in that order; junction bases with no gene match: 5. Here the CDR3 reads CASWTSGSSYNEQFF. CDR3 in DNA: TGTGCCAGCTGGACTAGCGGGAGTTCATACAATGAGCAGTTCTTC.

The chain couples TRBV4-1 to TRBJ2-4; D unresolved. Germline CDR1 reads MGHRA; CDR2 reads YSYEKL. V lost 0 bases, J lost 0 bases, and 12 bases lay in between. CDR3 length equals 17 residues. CDR3 protein: CASSQDGIRIAKNIQYF. Written as DNA, the CDR3 is TGCGCCAGCAGCCAAGATGGGATACGTATAGCCAAAAACATTCAGTACTTC.

Regarding this clone: The sample contains more than one DNA sequence encoding this CDR3. This chain uses TRBV5-6 with TRBJ1-5, with unresolved D. Per the germline V gene, CDR1 is SGHDT and CDR2 is YYEEEE. CDR3 length: 13 amino acids. V dropped 0 bases and J dropped 4 bases, with 5 bases sitting between them. CDR3 amino acids: CASSLGDNQPQHF. The CDR3 DNA sequence: TGTGCCAGCAGCTTGGGGGATAATCAGCCCCAGCATTTT.

The V and J genes are TRBV27 and TRBJ2-7, with 7 positions matching TRBD1. The CDR3 contains 15 residues. Germline V gives CDR1 MNHEY, CDR2 SMNVEV (reference sequence). V lost 5 bases to trimming and J lost 6 bases; unmatched junction nucleotides: 13. The CDR3 DNA reads as TGTGCCAGCAGTCCTCGCCCGCCGACAGGGTTCGAGCAGTACTTC. Amino acid sequence: CASSPRPPTGFEQYF.

The gene calls are TRBV11-3 and TRBJ2-1; D ambiguous. Trimming pared 5 bases from V and 5 bases from J, leaving 10 bases between. In germline, CDR1 is SGHNT, CDR2 YENEEA. The CDR3 covers 13 residues. Written as DNA, the CDR3 is TGTGCCAGCAGCCCCCGTCGGGACAATGAGCAGTTCTTC. Protein sequence: CASSPRRDNEQFF.

A note on this clone: At one end, the junction sequence differs from germline, possibly due to a read error. At the DNA level, this CDR3 is encoded by other sequences in the same sample as well. This rearrangement joins TRBV6-1 to TRBJ2-2; either TRBD1 or TRBD2 may fit D (5 bases each). The CDR3 runs to 15 residues. Germline V gene data show CDR1 as MNHNS and CDR2 as SASEGT. The CDR3 sequence: CASSEGTVNTGELFF. CDR3 in DNA: TGTGCCAGCAGCGAAGGGACGGTCAACACCGGGGAGCTGTTTTTT.

The chain uses TRBV27 and TRBJ2-1; D not certain. This CDR3 region has 13 residues. Trimming cost V 6 bases and J 4 bases, with 10 bases left between them. Germline assignment: CDR1 MNHEY and CDR2 SMNVEV (reference sequence). Written as DNA, the CDR3 is TGTGCCAGCAGGATCGGACGTTACAATGAGCAGTTCTTC. Protein sequence: CASRIGRYNEQFF.

This sequence joins TRBV7-9 and TRBJ2-4; 7 bases map to TRBD1. This CDR3 contains 16 residues. J lost 1 base, V lost 5 bases, and 8 bases had no gene match. Germline V lookup: CDR1 SEHNR, CDR2 FQNEAQ (reference sequence). The CDR3 reads CASSPGTAVAKNIQYF. The CDR3 nucleotides read TGTGCCAGCAGCCCAGGGACAGCCGTCGCCAAAAACATTCAGTACTTC.

This chain uses TRBV27 with TRBJ2-1; a weak D match, TRBD1 (5 bases). V lost 0 bases and J lost 7, with 10 bases in between. The CDR3 consists of 14 residues. Germline CDR1 reads MNHEY; CDR2 reads SMNVEV (reference sequence). Here the CDR3 DNA reads TGTGCCAGCAGTTTATCGGCAGGGTGGAATGAGCAGTTCTTC. It yields the protein CASSLSAGWNEQFF.

V is TRBV9 and J is TRBJ1-2; no reliable D call. Per germline, CDR1 SGDLS and CDR2 YYNGEE. Trimming removed 0 bases from V and 5 bases from J, with 14 bases in between. The CDR3 runs 15 residues. For the CDR3, the DNA is TGTGCCAGCAGCGTAGGGTCCCTAACACCGTATGGCTACACCTTC. This translates into CASSVGSLTPYGYTF.

This chain uses TRBV10-3 with TRBJ2-7, with 9 nucleotides matching TRBD1. Germline CDR1 is ENHRY and CDR2 is SYGVKD. The ends lost 10 bases at V and 3 bases at J; junction bases unmatched: 4. CDR3 length: 12 amino acids. In nucleotides, the CDR3 is TGTGCCACGGGACAGGGTAGCTACGAGCAGTACTTC. Translated, it gives CATGQGSYEQYF.

The chain joins TRBV9 to TRBJ2-2; 12 bases are a match to TRBD1. The germline V gene encodes CDR1 SGDLS and CDR2 YYNGEE. The CDR3 has 17 amino acids. J was trimmed by 6 bases and V by 3 bases; bases with no gene match: 9. The CDR3 nucleotides read TGTGCCAGCAGCGAACCGGGACAGGGGGCTTGGTCCGGGGAGCTGTTTTTT. This translates into CASSEPGQGAWSGELFF.

The CDR3 DNA reads as TGTGCCAGCAGCTTACTAGAGACTAATGAAAAACTGTTTTTT. This encodes CASSLLETNEKLFF. The rearrangement links TRBV7-9 to TRBJ1-4; D call uncertain. The germline V gene has CDR1 SEHNR and CDR2 FQNEAQ (reference sequence). Between the trimmed V and J ends, which lost 2 bases and 2 bases, there was a span of 6 bases. This CDR3 has 14 amino acids.

The chain uses TRBV30 and TRBJ2-2; D is unresolved. Germline lookup yields CDR1 GTSNPN and CDR2 SVGIG (reference sequence). This CDR3 has 11 amino acids. Trimming pared 2 bases from V and 6 bases from J, leaving 4 bases between. CDR3 sequence (DNA): TGTGCCTGGAGTCTAGCCGGGGAGCTGTTTTTT. This encodes CAWSLAGELFF.

This chain joins TRBV9 and TRBJ2-5; tentative D call: TRBD2 (5 bases). Per germline, CDR1 SGDLS and CDR2 YYNGEE. Trimming cost V 4 bases and J 5 bases, with 15 bases left between them. There are 14 residues in the CDR3. Here the CDR3 DNA reads TGTGCCAGCAGCTCCCAACTAGACGGGGAGACCCAGTACTTC. Translating it yields CASSSQLDGETQYF.